Shown below are 4 T cell receptor beta chains from a single sample sequenced in a study of blood T cell repertoires in COVID-19. This table comes from immunoSEQ multiplex PCR, and its TCRdb copy is limited to in-frame clones, with some not included. The sample lists approximately 210,000 clones, almost 85% seen once, with less than 15% in the top ten. The sequencing input was peripheral blood. The receptor set was obtained from a woman aged 40 to 49 with acute or convalescent COVID-19.

The CDR3 coding sequence is TGCGCCAGCAGCCAAGATCTCCTATCGCCCTATGGCTACACCTTC. Translated, it gives CASSQDLLSPYGYTF. The rearrangement joins TRBV4-3 to TRBJ1-2; D is undetermined. Trimming shortened V by 0 bases and J by 4 bases, and 12 bases separated the two germline ends. CDR3 length: 15 residues. In germline, CDR1 is LGHNA, CDR2 YSLEER.

The J gene is TRBJ2-7, the V gene TRBV7-2, with 12 bases identical to TRBD2. The CDR3 contains 15 residues. V lost 3 bases to trimming and J lost 3 bases; unmatched junction nucleotides: 3. CDR1 and CDR2 (germline): SGHTA, FQGNSA. CDR3 coding DNA: TGTGCCAGCAGCTTTATGACTAGCGGGAGCTACGAGCAGTACTTC. Protein: CASSFMTSGSYEQYF.

The CDR3 sequence: CASSDPPAEAFF. CDR3 DNA: TGTGCCAGCAGTGACCCCCCCGCTGAAGCTTTCTTT. This chain connects TRBV2 to TRBJ1-1; D uncertain. This CDR3 has 12 amino acids. Germline-derived CDR1 and CDR2 are SNHLY and FYNNEI. With 3 bases removed from V and 6 bases from J, the gap between germline ends came to 8 bases.

CDR3 sequence: CASKFSYEQYF. In DNA form, the CDR3 reads TGTGCCAGCAAATTCAGCTACGAGCAGTACTTC. V and J are TRBV6-5 and TRBJ2-7; the D is unclear. The CDR3 spans 11 residues. Germline lookup yields CDR1 MNHEY and CDR2 SVGAGI. V was cut by 7 bases and J by 3 bases, with 7 bases left in between.